The clone carrying this T cell receptor beta chain appeared a few times. Its antigen is not known. This sample stems from a study of glioma-infiltrating T cells. Using RNA template, CDR3s of TCR alpha and beta were amplified with iRepertoire arm-PCR. TCRdb re-called the multiplex PCR reads through MiXCR, storing one row per CDR3 protein. The sample shows about 130,000 distinct CDR3 sequences, more than 20% of them seen only once. Trimming removed 0 bases from V and 5 bases from J, with 19 bases in between. This CDR3 comprises 17 residues. CDR1 is SGHDN, CDR2 FVKESK, per germline. Overall study results and limits: CDR3 overlap between tissue and blood was very small.

This rearrangement joins TRBV14 to TRBJ2-5; D is ambiguous. The TCR comes from a human donor with low-grade glioma or glioblastoma, undergoing nonglioma brain surgery, or in good health (not recorded which). The specimen sequenced was glioma tissue, nonneoplastic brain tissue, or PBMCs (not recorded which). The CDR3 coding sequence is TGTGCCAGCAGCCAAGAAACAGCGAACACGCCCTTGGAGACCCAGTACTTC. Its translation is CASSQETANTPLETQYF.